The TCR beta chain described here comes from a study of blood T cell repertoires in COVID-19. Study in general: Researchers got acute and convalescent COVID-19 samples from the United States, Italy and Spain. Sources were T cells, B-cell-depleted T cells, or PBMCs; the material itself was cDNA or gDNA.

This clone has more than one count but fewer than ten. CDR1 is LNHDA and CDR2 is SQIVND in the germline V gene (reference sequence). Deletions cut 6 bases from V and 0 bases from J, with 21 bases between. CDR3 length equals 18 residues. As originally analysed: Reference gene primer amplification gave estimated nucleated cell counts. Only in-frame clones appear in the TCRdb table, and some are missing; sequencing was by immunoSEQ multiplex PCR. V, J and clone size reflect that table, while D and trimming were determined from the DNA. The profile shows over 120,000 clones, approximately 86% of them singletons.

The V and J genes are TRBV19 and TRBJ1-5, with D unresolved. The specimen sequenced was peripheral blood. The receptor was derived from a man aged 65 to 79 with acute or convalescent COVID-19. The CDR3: CASSDDTISGYSNQPQHF. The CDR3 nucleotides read TGTGCCAGTAGCGACGACACCATAAGTGGGTATAGCAATCAGCCCCAGCATTTT. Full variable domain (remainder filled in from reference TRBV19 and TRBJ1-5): DGGITQSPKYLFRKEGQNVTLSCEQNLNHDAMYWYRQDPGQGLRLIYYSQIVNDFQKGDIAEGYSVSREKKESFPLTVTSAQKNPTAFYLCASSDDTISGYSNQPQHFGDGTRLSIL.